This entry is about one TCR beta chain. These data belong to a study of blood T cell repertoires in COVID-19. The wider study: Some COVID-19 samples were acute and others convalescent; all came from the United States, Italy and Spain. From T cells, B-cell-depleted T cells, or PBMCs came the material, which was cDNA or gDNA.

Trimming shortened V by 0 bases and J by 5 bases, and 25 bases separated the two germline ends. Germline CDR1 reads LGHNA; CDR2 reads YNFKEQ. The CDR3 has 20 residues. Measured with immunoSEQ multiplex PCR; TCRdb has only the in-frame clones, and not every one. The sample contains around 200,000 clones, roughly 80% of which appear only once. The chain carries TRBV4-2 and TRBJ2-2, with a tentative D call TRBD2 (7 bases). This clonotype originated in a woman aged 40-49 years with active or convalescent COVID-19. Sample: peripheral blood. The CDR3 DNA is TGTGCCAGCAGCCAAGAGCCGGTCACGGGGGGCCCTCTTACGACCGGGGAGCTGTTTTTT. This encodes CASSQEPVTGGPLTTGELFF.